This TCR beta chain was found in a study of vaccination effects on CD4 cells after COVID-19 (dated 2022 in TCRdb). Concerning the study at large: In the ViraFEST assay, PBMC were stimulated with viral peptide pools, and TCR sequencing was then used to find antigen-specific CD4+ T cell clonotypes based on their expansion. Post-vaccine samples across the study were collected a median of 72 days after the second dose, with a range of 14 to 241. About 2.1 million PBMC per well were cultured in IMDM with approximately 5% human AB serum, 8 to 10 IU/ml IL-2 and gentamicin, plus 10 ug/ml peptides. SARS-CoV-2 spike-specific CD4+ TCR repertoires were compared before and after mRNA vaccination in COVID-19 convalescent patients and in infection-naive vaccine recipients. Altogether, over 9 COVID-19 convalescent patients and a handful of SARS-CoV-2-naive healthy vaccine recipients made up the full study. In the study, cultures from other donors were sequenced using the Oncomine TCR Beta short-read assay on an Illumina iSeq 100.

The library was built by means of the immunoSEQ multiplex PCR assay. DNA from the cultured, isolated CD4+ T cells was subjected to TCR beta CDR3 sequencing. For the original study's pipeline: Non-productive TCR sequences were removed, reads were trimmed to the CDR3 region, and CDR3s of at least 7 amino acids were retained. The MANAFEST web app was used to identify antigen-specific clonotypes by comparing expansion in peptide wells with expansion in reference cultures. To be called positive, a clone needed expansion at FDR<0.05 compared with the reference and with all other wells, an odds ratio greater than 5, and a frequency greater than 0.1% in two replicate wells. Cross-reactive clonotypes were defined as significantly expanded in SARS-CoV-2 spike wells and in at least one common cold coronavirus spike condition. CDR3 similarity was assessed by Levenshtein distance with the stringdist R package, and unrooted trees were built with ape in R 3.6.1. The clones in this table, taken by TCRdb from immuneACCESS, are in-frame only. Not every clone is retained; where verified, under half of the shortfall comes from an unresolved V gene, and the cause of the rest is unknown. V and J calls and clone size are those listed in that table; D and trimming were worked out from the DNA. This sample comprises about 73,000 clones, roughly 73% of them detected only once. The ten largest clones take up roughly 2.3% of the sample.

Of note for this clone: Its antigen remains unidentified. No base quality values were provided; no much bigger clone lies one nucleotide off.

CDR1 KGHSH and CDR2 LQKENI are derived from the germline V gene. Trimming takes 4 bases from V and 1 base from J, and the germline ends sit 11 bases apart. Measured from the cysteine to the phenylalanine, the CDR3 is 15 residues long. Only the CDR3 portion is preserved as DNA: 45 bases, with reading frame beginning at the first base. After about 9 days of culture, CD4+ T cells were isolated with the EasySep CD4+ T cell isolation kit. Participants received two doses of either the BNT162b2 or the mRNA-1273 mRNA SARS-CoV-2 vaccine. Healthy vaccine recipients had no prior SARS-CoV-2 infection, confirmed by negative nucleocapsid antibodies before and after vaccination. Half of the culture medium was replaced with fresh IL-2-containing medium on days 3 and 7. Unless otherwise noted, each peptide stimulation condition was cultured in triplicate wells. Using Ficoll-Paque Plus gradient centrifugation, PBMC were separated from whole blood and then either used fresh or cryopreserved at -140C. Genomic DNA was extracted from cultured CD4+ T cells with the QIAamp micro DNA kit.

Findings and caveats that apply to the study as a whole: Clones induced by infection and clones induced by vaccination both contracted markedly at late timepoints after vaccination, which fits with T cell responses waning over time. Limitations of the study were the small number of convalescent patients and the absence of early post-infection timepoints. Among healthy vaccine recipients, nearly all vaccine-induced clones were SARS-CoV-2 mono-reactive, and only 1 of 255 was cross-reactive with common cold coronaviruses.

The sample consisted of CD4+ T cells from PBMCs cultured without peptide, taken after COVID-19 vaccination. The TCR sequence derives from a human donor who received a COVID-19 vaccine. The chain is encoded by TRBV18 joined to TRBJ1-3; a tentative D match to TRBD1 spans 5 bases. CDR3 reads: CASSRSRESGNTIYF. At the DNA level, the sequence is TGTGCCAGCTCACGCTCCAGGGAGTCTGGAAACACCATATATTTT. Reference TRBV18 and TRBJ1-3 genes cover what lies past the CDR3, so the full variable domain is NAGVMQNPRHLVRRRGQEARLRCSPMKGHSHVYWYRQLPEEGLKFMVYLQKENIIDESGMPKERFSAEFPKEGPSILRIQQVVRGDSAAYFCASSRSRESGNTIYFGEGSWLTVV.